This T cell receptor beta chain derives from a study of shared clonotypes between healthy human individuals. Study-wide findings and caveats: Naive CD4 clonotypes were shared across several donors at about 5.3%. Non-shared clonotypes were found to have lower generation probabilities than the clonotypes that were shared by all four of the sorted-subset donors. Memory subsets generally showed lower estimated richness than naive subsets.

Sorted-subset replicate PCR reactions were performed with about 200 ng DNA, corresponding to roughly 30,000 T cell genomes. Assay used: immunoSEQ multiplex PCR; TCRdb lists only in-frame clones, some missing. The table has about 2.1 million clones, 80% to 95% seen once. Naive-designated CD8 cells lacked CD45RO, were positively enriched for CCR7, and omitted terminally differentiated effector memory CD45RA+ cells. A word on this clone: Its antigen is still unknown.

Germline CDR1 is LNHDA and CDR2 is SQIVND (reference sequence). Deletions cut 5 bases from V and 1 base from J, with 11 bases between. The CDR3 extends over 14 amino acids. Sequencing was done on a sample of naive CD8+ T cells from PBMCs. This chain uses TRBV19 with TRBJ2-5, with D unclear. The sequence was collected from a man aged 18 to 30 in good health. Some clones in this sample may be carry-over from other donors' samples. CDR3 coding DNA: TGTGCCAGTAGTCAGGCTAGGCCCCAAGAGACCCAGTACTTC. As protein: CASSQARPQETQYF.